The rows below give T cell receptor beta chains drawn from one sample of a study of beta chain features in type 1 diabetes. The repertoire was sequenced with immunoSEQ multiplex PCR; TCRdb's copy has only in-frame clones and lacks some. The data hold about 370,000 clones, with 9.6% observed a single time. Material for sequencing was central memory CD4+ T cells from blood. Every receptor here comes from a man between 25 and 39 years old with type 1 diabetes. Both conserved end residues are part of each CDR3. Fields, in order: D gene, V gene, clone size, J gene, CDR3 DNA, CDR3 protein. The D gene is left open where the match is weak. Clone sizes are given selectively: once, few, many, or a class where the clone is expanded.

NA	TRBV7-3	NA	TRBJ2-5	TGTGCCAGCCGCCTCATTACGGAGACCCAGTACTTC	CASRLITETQYF
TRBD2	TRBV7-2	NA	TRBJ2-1	TGTGCCAGCAGCCAGCGGGGTCTTAGGAATGAGCAGTTCTTC	CASSQRGLRNEQFF
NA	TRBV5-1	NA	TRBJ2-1	TGCGCCAGCAGCTTGACGGACCTCTCCTACAATGAGCAGTTCTTC	CASSLTDLSYNEQFF
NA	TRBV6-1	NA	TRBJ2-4	TGTGCCAGCAAGGGTGCGGAAGACATTCAGTACTTC	CASKGAEDIQYF
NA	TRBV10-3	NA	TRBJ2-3	TGTGCCAGCAGTTACGCCCTAGGCACAGATACGCAGTATTTT	CASSYALGTDTQYF
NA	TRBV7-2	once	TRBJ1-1	TGTGCCAGCAGCAATTCCGGGTCGGGAGCTGAAGCTTTCTTT	CASSNSGSGAEAFF
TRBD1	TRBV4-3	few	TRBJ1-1	TGCGCCAGCAGCCAAGTCGCTGGACAGGGGCTCTCCTTT	CASSQVAGQGLSF
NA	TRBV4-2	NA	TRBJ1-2	TGTGCCAGCAGCCCCCGTCAGGGTAACTATGGCTACACCTTC	CASSPRQGNYGYTF
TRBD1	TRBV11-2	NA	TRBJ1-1	TGTGCCAGCAGCTCAAGACAGGGGTTGGACACTGAAGCTTTCTTT	CASSSRQGLDTEAFF
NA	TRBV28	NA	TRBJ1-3	TGTGCCAGCAGTTCCACAGGTAGCTCTGGAAACACCATATATTTT	CASSSTGSSGNTIYF
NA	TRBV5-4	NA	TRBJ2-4	TGTGCCAGCAGCTTGCTCACAGGCAAAAACATTCAGTACTTC	CASSLLTGKNIQYF
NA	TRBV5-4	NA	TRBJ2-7	TGTGCCAGCAGCTCCGGGGTCCCCCTCGAGCAGTACTTC	CASSSGVPLEQYF
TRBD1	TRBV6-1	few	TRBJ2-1	TGTGCCAGCAGTGTATCCCAGGGACAGCCTTTGTTCTTC	CASSVSQGQPLFF
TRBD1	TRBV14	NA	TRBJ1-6	TGTGCCAGCAGCCAAGATCAGGGGGCGAAGGCTTCACCCCTCCACTTT	CASSQDQGAKASPLHF
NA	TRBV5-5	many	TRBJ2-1	TGTGCCAGCAGCTTGACAGACCAGACCTACAATGAGCAGTTCTTC	CASSLTDQTYNEQFF
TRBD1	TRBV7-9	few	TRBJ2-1	TGTGCCAGCAGCCCCGACAGGGGAGCACACAATGAGCAGTTCTTC	CASSPDRGAHNEQFF
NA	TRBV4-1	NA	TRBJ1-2	TGTGCCAGCAGCCGGACAACAGGGTCTAGCTATGGCTACACCTTC	CASSRTTGSSYGYTF
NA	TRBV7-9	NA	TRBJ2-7	TGTGCCAGCAGCATCGACTACGAGCAGTACTTC	CASSIDYEQYF
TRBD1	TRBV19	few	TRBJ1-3	TGTGCCAGTAGAGACAGGGGATATGGAAACACCATATATTTT	CASRDRGYGNTIYF
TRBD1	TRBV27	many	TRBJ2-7	TGTGCCAGCAGTTCCCCGGGGACAGGGGGAGGCGAGCAGTACTTC	CASSSPGTGGGEQYF
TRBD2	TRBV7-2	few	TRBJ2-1	TGTGCCAGCAGCTTAGGGCGGGAGTTGGATGAGCAGTTCTTC	CASSLGRELDEQFF
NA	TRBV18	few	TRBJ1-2	TGTGCCAGCTCACTTAGGACCGATAACTATGGCTACACCTTC	CASSLRTDNYGYTF
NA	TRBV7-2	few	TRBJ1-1	TGTGCCAGCAGCTTGTTCTCCCGTCCTAACACTGAAGCTTTCTTT	CASSLFSRPNTEAFF
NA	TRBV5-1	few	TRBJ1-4	TGCGCCAGCAGCCGGAAGGAACGGGCGGTTGAAAAACTGTTTTTT	CASSRKERAVEKLFF
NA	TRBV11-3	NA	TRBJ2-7	TGTGCCAGCAGTCCTTCCAGTGCCTACGAGCAGTACTTC	CASSPSSAYEQYF
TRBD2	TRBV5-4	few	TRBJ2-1	TGTGCCAGCAGCTACGGGACTAGCGGGAGGGACAATGAGCAGTTCTTC	CASSYGTSGRDNEQFF
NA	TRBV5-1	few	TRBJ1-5	TGCGCCAGCAGCTTGCTGACGGGGGCTGGGCAGCCCCAGCATTTT	CASSLLTGAGQPQHF
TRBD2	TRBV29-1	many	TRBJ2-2	TGCAGCGCCCGAGGTGGTGGGAGGGCCTCCGCCACCGGGGAGCTGTTTTTT	CSARGGGRASATGELFF
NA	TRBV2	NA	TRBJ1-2	TGTGCCAGCAGTGTGTATGGGGAGACGGGCTACACCTTC	CASSVYGETGYTF
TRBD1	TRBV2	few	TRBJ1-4	TGTGCCAGCAACGGGGGGACAGCTTATAATGAAAAACTGTTTTTT	CASNGGTAYNEKLFF
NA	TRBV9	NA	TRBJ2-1	TGTGCCAGCAGCGTAGAGGATGAGCAGTTCTTC	CASSVEDEQFF
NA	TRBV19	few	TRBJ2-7	TGTGCCAGTCGCCGGGGAGCGGGCGACTACGAGCAGTACTTC	CASRRGAGDYEQYF
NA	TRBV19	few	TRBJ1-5	TGTGCCAGTAGTATAGGGCAGGGTCTCAATCAGCCCCAGCATTTT	CASSIGQGLNQPQHF
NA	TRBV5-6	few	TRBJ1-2	TGTGCCAGCAGCTCACTACCCACGGAGGACTATGGCTACACCTTC	CASSSLPTEDYGYTF
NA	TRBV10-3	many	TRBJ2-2	TGTGCCATCAGTGGTGGGCCCACCGGGGAGCTGTTTTTT	CAISGGPTGELFF
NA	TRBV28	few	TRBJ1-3	TGTGCCAGCAGTTTACGGGAAAACACCATATATTTT	CASSLRENTIYF
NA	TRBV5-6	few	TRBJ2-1	TGTGCCAGCAGCTGGGACTTAAAGGGTGAGCAGTTCTTC	CASSWDLKGEQFF
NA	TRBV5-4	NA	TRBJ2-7	TGTGCCAGCGGCGGGACGGGAGTGAGGGAGCAGTACTTC	CASGGTGVREQYF
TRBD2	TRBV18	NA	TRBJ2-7	TGTGCCAGCTCAATTATAGCGGGAGTATCCTACGAGCAGTACTTC	CASSIIAGVSYEQYF
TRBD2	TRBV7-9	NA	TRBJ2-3	TGTGCCAGCAGCTCGACCGTAACGGGAGGGTACACAGATACGCAGTATTTT	CASSSTVTGGYTDTQYF
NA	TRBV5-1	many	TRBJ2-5	TGCGCCAGCAGCCCTGGGGGTTCAGGTCAAGAGACCCAGTACTTC	CASSPGGSGQETQYF
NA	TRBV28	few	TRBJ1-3	TGTGCCAGCAGTCGAACTCCTTCGGCTGGAAACACCATATATTTT	CASSRTPSAGNTIYF